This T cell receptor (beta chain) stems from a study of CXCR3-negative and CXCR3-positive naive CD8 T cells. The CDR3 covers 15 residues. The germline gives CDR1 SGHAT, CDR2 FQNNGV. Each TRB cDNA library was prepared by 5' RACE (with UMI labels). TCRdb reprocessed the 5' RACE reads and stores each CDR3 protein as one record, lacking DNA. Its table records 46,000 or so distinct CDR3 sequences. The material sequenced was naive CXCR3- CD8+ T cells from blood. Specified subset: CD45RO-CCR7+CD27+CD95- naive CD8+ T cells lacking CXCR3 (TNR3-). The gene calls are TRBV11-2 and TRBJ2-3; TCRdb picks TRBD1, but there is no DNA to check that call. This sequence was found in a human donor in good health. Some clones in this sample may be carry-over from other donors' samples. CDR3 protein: CASSFGQGETDTQYF.